Detailed here is one T cell receptor beta chain. This clone's antigen is unknown. No base quality values were provided; no much bigger clone lies one nucleotide off. This sample is drawn from a study of PD-1 blockade in classical Hodgkin lymphoma (dated by TCRdb to 2018 to 2020). With regard to the full study: Nivolumab dosing was 3 mg/kg intravenously every 2 weeks, continuing until either disease progression or unacceptable toxicity. The study used TCR beta sequencing and CyTOF to define a peripheral blood immune signature of response to PD-1 blockade in classical Hodgkin lymphoma. Paper-wide results and their limitations: Baseline TCR diversity was reported to be lower in newly diagnosed patients than in healthy donors and to be lower still in relapsed/refractory patients. Only a single clinical trial cohort was studied, and what caused the repertoire differences, possibly disease activity or prior therapy, remained undefined. CD4+ but not CD8+ TCR diversity rose significantly by C4D1 (p=0.0027 vs p=0.16), most apparent in complete responders (p=0.02). Trial patients achieving complete response had baseline diversity similar to newly diagnosed patients, whereas partial responders and progressors had significantly lower diversity. Patients starting nivolumab less than 1 year after ASCT had lower diversity and were excluded from later analyses to avoid confounding by immune reconstitution.

In the paper's terms, the time point label means: cycle 4 day 1 (C4D1), after more than five weeks of nivolumab. Every trial patient had relapsed following autologous stem cell transplantation, and prior brentuximab vedotin exposure was what differed among cohorts A, B and C. Magnetic negative selection with a Miltenyi CD4+ T cell isolation kit was used to purify CD4+ T cells from thawed PBMCs. The trial cohort was composed of about 54 patients with relapsed/refractory classical Hodgkin lymphoma, for whom complete response, partial response or progressive disease was recorded as best overall response. In the multi-cohort phase II CheckMate 205 trial, trial patients received single-agent nivolumab. Best overall response was determined by an independent review committee according to the 2007 International Working Group response criteria. Trial PBMCs were obtained immediately prior to nivolumab initiation (C1D1) and on therapy at cycle 2 day 1 and cycle 4 day 1. Peripheral blood was collected in 8 mL Vacutainer Cell Preparation Tubes, from which PBMCs were isolated by centrifugation and then cryopreserved. Purified CD4+ and CD8+ fractions were prepared only for cases with an additional available PBMC sample. On LS columns in a quadroMACS separator, the magnetically labelled cells were depleted, and the flow-through was collected as the purified fraction.

The Qiagen DNeasy kit was used to extract genomic DNA both from unsorted PBMCs and from the negatively selected CD4+ and CD8+ fractions. Amplification of TCR beta CDR3 regions was done by immunoSEQ multiplex PCR with primers that anneal to V and J segments. Amplification bias was minimized using a synthetic immune receptor repertoire, and residual bias was removed computationally after sequencing. The study's processing was this. Repertoire diversity was quantified as the Shannon entropy index using custom Python scripts. Unsorted, CD4+ and CD8+ repertoires were analyzed separately, except in combined analyses where CD4+ and CD8+ sequences were merged in silico. A clone counted as expanded when the clone's frequency after treatment rose at least 2-fold relative to C1D1, and clones undetected at baseline were given a pseudocount of 0.5. Singleton clones were defined as clones with 0 or 1 copy at C1D1, and non-singleton clones were defined as clones with 2 or more copies. By matching protein sequences in sorted samples from the same patient, clones expanded in unsorted samples were annotated as CD4+, CD8+ or unknown. Diversity changes from C1D1 to C4D1 were tested in paired samples using Wilcoxon tests. TCRdb provides this immuneACCESS table in a form limited to in-frame rearrangements. Some clones are lacking; in checked studies, under half of them reflect an unresolved V gene, and why the rest are absent is not known. The V and J calls and clone size are taken from that table; D and trimming were inferred from the DNA. This sample holds around 18,000 clones; more than 65% were observed only once. The top ten hold 2.5% of the sample.

Looking up the germline V gene yields CDR1 LGHNA and CDR2 YNFKEQ. Trimming costs V 0 bases and J 0 bases, and their ends lie 8 bases apart. The CDR3 measures 16 amino acids from cysteine to phenylalanine. Of all the DNA, just the CDR3 is kept, 48 bases in frame from base 1. The clonotype comes from a human donor with classical Hodgkin lymphoma. Sequencing was performed on CD4+ T cells from blood, taken before the fourth cycle of nivolumab. The chain is assembled from TRBV4-2 and TRBJ2-2; TRBD1 is a weak D gene call, 5 bases matching. Here the CDR3 is given as CASSQESGSNTGELFF. The DNA sequence follows: TGTGCCAGCAGCCAAGAATCAGGGTCGAACACCGGGGAGCTGTTTTTT.